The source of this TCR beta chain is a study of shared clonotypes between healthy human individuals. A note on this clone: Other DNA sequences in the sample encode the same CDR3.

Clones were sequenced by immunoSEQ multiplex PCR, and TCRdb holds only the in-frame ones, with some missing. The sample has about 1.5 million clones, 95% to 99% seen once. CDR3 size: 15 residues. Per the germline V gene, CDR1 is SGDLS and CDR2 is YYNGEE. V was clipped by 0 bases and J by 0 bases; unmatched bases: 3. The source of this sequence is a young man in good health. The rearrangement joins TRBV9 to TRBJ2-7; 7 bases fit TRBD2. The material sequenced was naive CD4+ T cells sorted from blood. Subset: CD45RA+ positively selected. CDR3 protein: CASSVDGGSSYEQYF. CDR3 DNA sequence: TGTGCCAGCAGCGTAGATGGCGGGAGCTCCTACGAGCAGTACTTC.